This T cell receptor (beta chain) derives from a study of human T cells and chemical hapten exposure. Study-level results: A positive correlation with patch test score was found for PT1 expanded TCR counts.

As for time point: patch test 1, 2 weeks after DPC sensitization. As to treatment: therapeutic diphenylcyclopropenone sensitization with weekly scalp DPC. Trimming took 4 bases from V and 8 from J; bases not matched to a gene: 6. The CDR3 is 13 residues long. The germline gives CDR1 SGHNT, CDR2 YYREEE (reference sequence). This clonotype was observed a handful of times. Its specificity is unknown. TCRdb re-derived calls from the RACE reads in MiXCR, one entry per CDR3 protein. This sample yields about 120,000 distinct CDR3 sequences, of which roughly 13% are seen a single time; approximately 0.92% belongs to the top ten.

The sequence derives from a man aged 18 to 29 with alopecia areata. Some clones in this sample may be carry-over from other donors' samples. Sequences were derived from whole blood, sampled in connection with sensitization to the hapten diphenylcyclopropenone (DPC). This sequence joins TRBV5-4 and TRBJ2-1; 7 bases fit TRBD1. Here the CDR3 DNA reads TGTGCCAGCAGCAGGACAGGTGGCGATGAGCAGTTCTTC. The encoded protein is CASSRTGGDEQFF.